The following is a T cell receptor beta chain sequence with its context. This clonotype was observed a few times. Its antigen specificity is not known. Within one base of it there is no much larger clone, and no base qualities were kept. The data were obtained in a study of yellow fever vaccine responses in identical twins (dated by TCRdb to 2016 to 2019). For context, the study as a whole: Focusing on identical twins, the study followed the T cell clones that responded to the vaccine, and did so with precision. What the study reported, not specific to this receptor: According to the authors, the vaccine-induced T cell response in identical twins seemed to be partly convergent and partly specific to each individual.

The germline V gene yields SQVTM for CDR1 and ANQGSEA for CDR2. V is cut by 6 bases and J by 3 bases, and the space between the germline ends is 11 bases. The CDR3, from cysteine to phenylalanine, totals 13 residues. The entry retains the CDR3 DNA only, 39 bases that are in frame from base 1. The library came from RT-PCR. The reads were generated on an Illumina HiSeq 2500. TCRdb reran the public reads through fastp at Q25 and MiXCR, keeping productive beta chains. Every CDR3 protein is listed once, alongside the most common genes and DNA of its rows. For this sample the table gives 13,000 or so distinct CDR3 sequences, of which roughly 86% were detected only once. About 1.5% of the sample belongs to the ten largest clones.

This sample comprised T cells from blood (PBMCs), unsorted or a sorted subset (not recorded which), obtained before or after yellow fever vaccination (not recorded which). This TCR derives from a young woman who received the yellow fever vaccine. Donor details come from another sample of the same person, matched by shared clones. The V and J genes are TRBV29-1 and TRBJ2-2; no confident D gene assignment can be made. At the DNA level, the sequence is TGCAGCGTCCGCCGGGCCGACACCGGGGAGCTGTTTTTT. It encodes CSVRRADTGELFF.